Included here is one T cell receptor (gamma chain) sequence, with context. This clone has a single count. Its antigen remains undetermined. A read error is likely here: a far larger clone is one base away. Other nucleotide sequences in the sample specify the same CDR3. Template-switch reverse transcription with SuperScript II was used to generate cDNA, with TRGC- and TRDC-specific primers combined in a single tube. The TRGC primer was designed so that it would bind both of the constant genes TRGC1 and TRGC2. TRG and TRD amplification used the KAPA Real-Time Library Amplification Kit, with AMPure XP bead purification between steps. Index PCR with the Nextera XT Index Kit was used to add Illumina sequencing adapters. An Illumina MiSeq running the V2 300 kit was used to sequence the TRG and TRD amplicons, producing 150 bp paired-end reads. In the original analysis: Before further analysis, read quality was checked using FastQC version 0.11.8. Reads were aligned against the TRG or TRD reference genes from GenBank, and CDR3 sequences were constructed using MiXCR version 3.0.3. Default MiXCR settings were kept, except that 3 rather than 5 consecutive nucleotides were used to assemble TRDD gene segments. N additions, CDR3 length, J segment length and clonotype sharing between samples were computed with VDJtools version 1.2.1. CDR3 sequences that were out of frame or contained stop codons were left out of the analysis. To look for overlap, the infant repertoires were checked against previously published Vgamma9Vdelta2 repertoires from fetal, cord blood and adult blood. With CATT, TCRdb called clones again from the public reads; duplicate DNA rows were later joined. None of the V and J calls come from the authors' own analysis; TCRdb made them. Across this sample there are roughly 410 gamma-chain clones, with about 10% seen only once. The leading ten clones occupy about 30% of the sample.

The same treatment, consisting of spiramycin and/or pyrimethamine plus sulfadiazine plus folinic acid, was given to mothers of infected and uninfected infants alike. Every infant, whether infected or uninfected, was delivered at term, after more than 37 weeks of gestation. Approximately 1 mL of blood was processed into PBMCs by Lymphoprep gradient centrifugation, then cryopreserved in liquid nitrogen and shipped to Belgium. After thawing, PBMCs were labeled with Zombie NIR viability dye and stained with CD3, TCR gammadelta, Vgamma9 and Vdelta2 antibodies. A FACSAria III was used to sort CD3+ TCRgammadelta+ T cells, reaching a mean purity of roughly 98%. For each sample, RNA was extracted from about 9,700 sorted gammadelta T cells with the RNeasy Micro Kit. The infants were born to mothers who were enrolled with primary T. gondii infection during pregnancy. The infants' peripheral blood was drawn at an outpatient microbiology and virology center located in Pavia, Italy.

The CDR3 spans 19 residues, from the cysteine through the phenylalanine. The sequence is cut down to CDR3 DNA, 57 bases in frame from base 1. CDR1 is given as GITISATS and CDR2 as ISYDGTV, both from the germline V gene (reference sequence). This entry belongs to a study of Vγ9Vδ2 T cells in congenital toxoplasmosis (TCRdb year 2021). About the investigation overall: The diagnosis of congenital toxoplasmosis relied on IgG, IgM and IgA serology, Western blot and an in-house interferon-gamma release assay. Sequencing of the repertoires was done on samples from infants at two time points: 2 months after birth and 1 year of age. In this study, researchers looked at the gamma and delta chain CDR3 repertoires of sorted blood gammadelta T cells, comparing infants congenitally infected with T. gondii against uninfected infants. At 2 months, TCR sequencing included roughly 5 infected and roughly 9 uninfected infants, and at 1 year it included 3 infected and 4 uninfected infants.

The full study reports these points: Germline-encoded fetal-type TRDV2 CDR3 sequences seemed to be more prevalent in infected than in uninfected roughly 2-month-old infants, with an in utero expansion footprint being suggested. Two months was the earliest age with enough suitable sample material for TCR repertoire analysis, so newborn repertoires were not sequenced. Compared with uninfected infants, infected infants at 2 months appeared to have fewer N additions in their TRGV9 and TRDV2 CDR3s, and this was especially true for TRDV2-TRDJ1 sequences. Both infected and uninfected infants showed a high prevalence of a public TRGV9 clonotype. The repertoire differences between infected and uninfected infants were less clear at 1 year of age than at 2 months.

Recombination joined TRGV9 with TRGJP. The sample taken for sequencing was gamma-delta T cells from blood. This clonotype was obtained from a child under 10 years old born to a mother with Toxoplasma gondii infection during pregnancy, either congenitally infected or uninfected (not recorded which). The CDR3 amino acid sequence is: CALWEPTGGQELGKKIKVF. Here is the DNA: TGTGCCTTGTGGGAACCTACAGGGGGGCAAGAGCTGGGCAAAAAAATCAAGGTATTT.